One and the same sample provided the 26 T cell receptor beta chains below, sequenced in a study of T cell repertoires in cytomegalovirus infection. TCRdb independently ran MiXCR on the reads; one entry per CDR3 protein. This sample has about 190,000 distinct CDR3 sequences, with roughly 27% found just once. Source material: PBMCs. The receptors derive from a human donor in good health (CMV status not recorded). Some clones in this sample may be carry-over from other donors' samples.

The chain links TRBV15 to TRBJ1-5; D is ambiguous. V dropped 0 bases and J dropped 3 bases, with 12 bases sitting between them. This CDR3 has 16 amino acids. Germline CDR1 LNHNV, CDR2 YYDKDF (reference sequence). CDR3: CATSRERGVANQPQHF. The CDR3 region has the DNA TGTGCCACCAGCAGAGAGCGTGGGGTTGCCAATCAGCCCCAGCATTTT.

The sample holds a few counts of this clonotype. The V gene is TRBV15, the J gene TRBJ2-2; no clear D gene. V lost 0 bases, J lost 4 bases, and 6 bases lay in between. The germline V gene encodes CDR1 LNHNV and CDR2 YYDKDF (reference sequence). There are 14 residues in the CDR3. CDR3: CATSRDRSTGELFF. CDR3 bases: TGTGCCACCAGCAGAGATCGGAGCACCGGGGAGCTGTTTTTT.

This clonotype was recorded a few times. This sequence joins TRBV7-8 and TRBJ1-4; possibly TRBD1 for D (6 bases). The CDR3 is 16 amino acids. The V gene lost 1 base and the J gene lost 0 bases, with 9 bases spanning the gap. Germline values: CDR1 SGHVS, CDR2 FQNEAQ. CDR3 region: CASSLVGQSTNEKLFF. DNA of the CDR3: TGTGCCAGCAGCTTAGTTGGACAGTCAACTAATGAAAAACTGTTTTTT.

This chain links TRBV6-5 with TRBJ2-6; 10 bases align to TRBD1. This CDR3 is built from 17 residues. CDR1 MNHEY and CDR2 SVGAGI come from the germline V gene. With 4 bases clipped from V and 0 bases from J, the junction kept 3 bases outside the gene matches. The CDR3 nucleotides are TGTGCCAGCAGTTTGGACAGGGGGGACTCTGGGGCCAACGTCCTGACTTTC. Amino acids: CASSLDRGDSGANVLTF.

The genes are TRBV7-2 and TRBJ1-3; D is undetermined. The V end lost 4 bases, the J end lost 4 bases, and 8 bases lay between the germline ends. The length of the CDR3 is 13 residues. Germline CDR1 SGHTA, CDR2 FQGNSA. Here the CDR3 reads CASSSYWGNTIYF. As DNA, the CDR3 is TGTGCCAGCAGCTCCTACTGGGGAAACACCATATATTTT.

This clonotype was observed many times. The gene calls are TRBV7-2 and TRBJ1-3; D gene unclear. CDR1 and CDR2 from the germline V gene are SGHTA and FQGNSA. This CDR3 has 15 residues. V lost 1 base and J 2 bases, leaving 9 bases between the germline ends. CDR3 DNA sequence: TGTGCCAGCAGCTTAGGGGCCCCCGCTGGAAACACCATATATTTT. Residues: CASSLGAPAGNTIYF.

The sample holds one count of this clonotype. The V and J genes are TRBV28 and TRBJ1-2; D unresolved. V lost 3 bases and J 0 bases, leaving 11 bases between the germline ends. CDR1 MDHEN and CDR2 SYDVKM come from the germline V gene. The CDR3 loop spans 15 amino acids. CDR3 coding DNA: TGTGCCAGCAGTTTGACGGGAAACCCTAACTATGGCTACACCTTC. Amino acid sequence: CASSLTGNPNYGYTF.

The chain joins TRBV6-2 or TRBV6-3 to TRBJ2-3; 9 bases map to TRBD2. The germline CDR1 and CDR2 sequences are MNHEY and SVGEGT. The CDR3 sequence is 14 residues long. The trim removed 5 bases at V and 3 bases at J, leaving 3 bases unmatched. CDR3 nucleotides: TGTGCCAGCAGTATAGCGGGGGATACAGATACGCAGTATTTT. This sequence encodes CASSIAGDTDTQYF.

This clonotype was seen more than once but under ten times. The gene calls are TRBV20-1 and TRBJ1-1; D call uncertain. V gave up 1 base and J gave up 7 bases, with 16 bases separating them. The CDR3 covers 14 residues. Germline V gene data show CDR1 as DFQATT and CDR2 as SNEGSKA (reference sequence). DNA for the CDR3: TGCAGTGCTAGAGGGCAACCGTTTGGCAATGAAGCTTTCTTT. Protein: CSARGQPFGNEAFF.

The V and J genes are TRBV11-2 and TRBJ2-1; maybe TRBD2 (6 bases). Per germline, CDR1 SGHAT and CDR2 FQNNGV. Trimming stripped 3 bases from V and 2 bases from J, with 8 bases between. CDR3 size: 14 residues. Here the CDR3 DNA reads TGTGCCAGCAGCTTCGGGGGACCCTACAATGAGCAGTTCTTC. Protein: CASSFGGPYNEQFF. Full variable domain (remainder filled in from reference TRBV11-2 and TRBJ2-1): EAGVAQSPRYKIIEKRQSVAFWCNPISGHATLYWYQQILGQGPKLLIQFQNNGVVDDSQLPKDRFSAERLKGVDSTLKIQPAKLEDSAVYLCASSFGGPYNEQFFGPGTRLTVL.

This clonotype was seen a few times. CDR3 sequence: CASSLTTGTGELAEAFF. CDR3 DNA sequence: TGTGCCAGCAGCCTCACCACCGGGACAGGGGAGTTGGCTGAAGCTTTCTTT. The rearrangement joins TRBV5-8 to TRBJ1-1; 10 nucleotides align to TRBD1. CDR3 length equals 17 residues. Trimming removed 4 bases from V and 6 bases from J; junction bases left unmatched: 15. CDR1 is SGHTS and CDR2 is YDEGEE in the germline V gene.

This chain joins TRBV29-1 and TRBJ1-2; 10 bases fit TRBD1. The CDR3 loop spans 16 amino acids. The trim removed 0 bases at V and 2 bases at J, leaving 6 bases unmatched. Germline loops: CDR1 SQVTM, CDR2 ANQGSEA. The CDR3 coding sequence is TGCAGCGTTGAAGACCGCCGGGGACAGGGGAACTATGGCTACACCTTC. This gives the protein CSVEDRRGQGNYGYTF.

This clonotype was detected only a few times. The chain has TRBV6-2 or TRBV6-3 and TRBJ1-5; D remains ambiguous. The V and J ends lost 5 bases and 3 bases respectively, with 5 bases between them. Germline loops: CDR1 MNHEY, CDR2 SVGEGT. This CDR3 comprises 12 residues. The CDR3 loop is CASSNPNQPQHF. CDR3 nucleotides: TGTGCCAGCAGTAATCCCAATCAGCCCCAGCATTTT.

This clonotype was seen a few times. V usage is TRBV2 and J usage is TRBJ1-5; 7 bases are shared with TRBD1. CDR3 length: 14 amino acids. After removal of 6 bases from V and 4 bases from J, the junction contained 6 bases not matched to a gene. CDR1 SNHLY and CDR2 FYNNEI come from the germline V gene. This CDR3 reads CASRLGTVNQPQHF. The CDR3 DNA follows: TGTGCCAGCAGGCTTGGGACAGTAAATCAGCCCCAGCATTTT.

The chain is built from TRBV2 and TRBJ1-1, with D possibly being TRBD1 (5 bases). This CDR3 is 13 amino acids long. The V gene's germline CDR1 is SNHLY and CDR2 FYNNEI. Trimming removed 6 bases from V and 9 bases from J, with 17 bases in between. CDR3 sequence: CASRLLGREKAFF. CDR3 nucleotides: TGTGCCAGCAGATTACTGGGCAGGGAAAAAGCTTTCTTT.

This clonotype was counted a single time. The rearrangement uses TRBV7-8 and TRBJ2-1, with TRBD1 matching 7 bases. Trimming cost V 0 bases and J 4 bases; bases outside gene matches: 3. This CDR3 comprises 15 residues. Germline lookup yields CDR1 SGHVS and CDR2 FQNEAQ. The CDR3 nucleotides are TGTGCCAGCAGCTTAGCCCGACAGGGATACAATGAGCAGTTCTTC. As protein: CASSLARQGYNEQFF.

This clonotype was counted a few times. The J gene is TRBJ2-1, the V gene TRBV7-2, with TRBD1 matching 10 bases. This CDR3 comprises 16 residues. Germline lookup yields CDR1 SGHTA and CDR2 FQGNSA. J gave up 8 bases and V 5 bases, and 12 bases lay outside the gene matches. CDR3 nucleotide sequence: TGTGCCAGCAGCAGTCCGGGGACAGGGGTCGTGGATGAGCAGTTCTTC. Encoded protein: CASSSPGTGVVDEQFF. The full variable domain, completed using reference TRBV7-2 and TRBJ2-1, is GAGVSQSPSNKVTEKGKDVELRCDPISGHTALYWYRQSLGQGLEFLIYFQGNSAPDKSGLPSDRFSAERTGGSVSTLTIQRTQQEDSAVYLCASSSPGTGVVDEQFFGPGTRLTVL.

The chain employs TRBV15 and TRBJ2-7; TRBD1 agrees at 7 bases. The V gene's germline CDR1 is LNHNV and CDR2 YYDKDF (reference sequence). Unmatched junction bases numbered 2, after V lost 3 bases and J lost 3 bases. The CDR3 sequence is 13 residues long. The CDR3 DNA reads as TGTGCCACCAGCAGCGACAGGGACTACGAGCAGTACTTC. It codes for CATSSDRDYEQYF.

The rearrangement links TRBV7-2 to TRBJ2-1, with 9 bases fitting TRBD2. Germline CDR1 and CDR2: SGHTA and FQGNSA. V gave up 3 bases and J gave up 14 bases; unmatched junction bases: 8. The CDR3 runs to 13 residues. The CDR3 DNA reads as TGTGCCAGCAGCTTCAGTAGCGGGGGCCTAAAGTTCTTC. This gives the protein CASSFSSGGLKFF.

Comment on this clonotype: The CDR3 does not end in the conserved phenylalanine or tryptophan, so this is likely a read error. This chain uses TRBV18 with TRBJ2-4, with 7 nucleotides matching TRBD1. The V gene end was trimmed by 5 bases and the J gene end by 5 bases; junction bases not matched to a gene: 12. The CDR3 extends over 16 amino acids. CDR1 KGHSH and CDR2 LQKENI come from the germline V gene. CDR3 DNA sequence: TGTGCCAGCTCAACCCTTGGGACAGCTACTCAAAACATTCAGTACATC. Its translation: CASSTLGTATQNIQYI.

The chain links TRBV12-3 or TRBV12-4 to TRBJ2-2, with D possibly matching TRBD1 (6 bases). Trimming stripped 2 bases from V and 0 bases from J, with 10 bases between. CDR3 size: 16 residues. CDR3 in amino acids: CASSLSTGSNTGELFF. DNA of the CDR3: TGTGCCAGCAGTTTAAGCACAGGGTCGAACACCGGGGAGCTGTTTTTT.

The chain links TRBV7-4 to TRBJ1-1; weak D call: TRBD1 (5 bases). Germline assignment: CDR1 SGHVT and CDR2 SQSDAQ. The ends were cut back, 5 bases at V and 10 bases at J, with 17 bases in the middle. The CDR3 totals 13 residues. The CDR3 loop reads CASSPRQGSRAFF. CDR3 bases: TGTGCCAGCAGCCCGAGGCAGGGTAGTAGAGCTTTCTTT.

The V and J genes are TRBV7-2 and TRBJ2-1, with D possibly matching TRBD1 (5 bases). Germline V gene lookup returns CDR1 SGHTA and CDR2 FQGNSA. V lost 1 base, J lost 4 bases, and 8 bases lay in between. The CDR3 runs 14 residues. CDR3 in DNA: TGTGCCAGCAGCTTAGAGGGGCGATACAATGAGCAGTTCTTC. It is translated as CASSLEGRYNEQFF.

The rearrangement uses TRBV5-6 and TRBJ2-1; 13 bases align to TRBD2. Germline trimming cut 4 bases from V and 5 bases from J; bases unmatched to any gene: 6. The CDR3 consists of 16 residues. The germline V gene has CDR1 SGHDT and CDR2 YYEEEE. CDR3 in amino acids: CASSEILAGGHNEQFF. CDR3 nucleotide sequence: TGTGCCAGCAGCGAAATACTAGCGGGGGGGCACAATGAGCAGTTCTTC.

J is TRBJ1-4 and V is TRBV27, with no clear D. Germline assignment: CDR1 MNHEY and CDR2 SMNVEV (reference sequence). This CDR3 region has 14 residues. V gave up 10 bases and J gave up 0 bases, with 12 bases separating them. Written as DNA, the CDR3 is TGTGCCACCCACGGCGGGGCAACTAATGAAAAACTGTTTTTT. It codes for CATHGGATNEKLFF.

The V call is TRBV6-2 or TRBV6-3, the J call TRBJ2-1; D is possibly TRBD2 (7 bases). The CDR3 is made up of 15 amino acids. Germline CDR1 MNHEY, CDR2 SVGEGT. V lost 10 bases to trimming and J lost 5 bases, with 21 bases between them. CDR3 sequence (DNA): TGTGCCACCAAGACGGGGAGGGGGATCCACAATGAGCAGTTCTTC. Its translation is CATKTGRGIHNEQFF.